A single sample gave rise to the 23 T cell receptor beta chains below, sequenced in a study of T-cell memory formation after mild COVID-19. A single record per CDR3 protein comes from TCRdb applying MiXCR to the 5' RACE reads. The repertoire holds roughly 560,000 distinct CDR3 sequences, with roughly 22% as singletons. Source material: PBMCs or a T cell subset sorted from them (not recorded which). These receptors all come from an adult woman who had mild COVID-19 (a few samples of this study predate the infection). Cell type and time point are not known.

This clonotype was seen ten or more times. The chain links TRBV4-1 to TRBJ1-2, with D possibly TRBD1 on 5 matching bases. The length of the CDR3 is 15 residues. Trimming took 1 base from V and 0 from J, leaving 9 bases between them. Per germline, CDR1 MGHRA and CDR2 YSYEKL. This CDR3 reads CASSQGAGPNYGYTF. The CDR3 region has the DNA TGCGCCAGCAGCCAAGGCGCGGGGCCTAACTATGGCTACACCTTC.

This clonotype appeared a few times. The rearrangement uses TRBV12-3 or TRBV12-4 and TRBJ1-2; 7 bases line up with TRBD1. V dropped 5 bases and J dropped 8; count of bases not matched to a gene: 8. The CDR3 spans 13 residues. The DNA of the CDR3 is TGTGCCAGCAGTAAACAGGGGCGTCGGGGCTACACCTTC. Encoded protein: CASSKQGRRGYTF.

The rearrangement links TRBV7-2 to TRBJ1-1; 7 bases line up with TRBD1. The trim removed 1 base at V and 10 bases at J, leaving 12 bases unmatched. Germline-derived CDR1 and CDR2 are SGHTA and FQGNSA. This CDR3 has 15 amino acids. The CDR3 sequence: CASSLGGSGGTPAFF. The DNA for the CDR3 is TGTGCCAGCAGCTTAGGTGGATCAGGGGGTACCCCAGCTTTCTTT.

In this sample, this clonotype turned up a few times. V is TRBV7-2 and J is TRBJ2-5; 9 nucleotides align to TRBD1. The CDR3 contains 13 residues. Trimming took 6 bases from V and 2 from J; bases not matched to a gene: 1. The germline V gene encodes CDR1 SGHTA and CDR2 FQGNSA. The CDR3 DNA follows: TGTGCCAGCAGTGGGACAGGGCAAGAGACCCAGTACTTC. Translating it yields CASSGTGQETQYF. Full variable domain (outside the CDR3, taken from reference TRBV7-2 and TRBJ2-5): GAGVSQSPSNKVTEKGKDVELRCDPISGHTALYWYRQSLGQGLEFLIYFQGNSAPDKSGLPSDRFSAERTGGSVSTLTIQRTQQEDSAVYLCASSGTGQETQYFGPGTRLLVL.

The CDR3 sequence: CASPPRGEGTDTQYF. CDR3 in DNA: TGTGCCAGCCCTCCCCGGGGCGAAGGCACAGATACGCAGTATTTT. V gene TRBV18 combines with J gene TRBJ2-3; the D gene could be TRBD1 or TRBD2 (5 bases each). CDR3 length: 15 amino acids. In germline, CDR1 is KGHSH, CDR2 LQKENI. V was trimmed by 8 bases and J by 1 base, leaving 16 bases between them.

This clonotype was found many times. This rearrangement joins TRBV12-3 or TRBV12-4 to TRBJ2-2; no clear D gene. The ends were cut back, 8 bases at V and 2 bases at J, with 12 bases in the middle. The CDR3 loop spans 14 amino acids. CDR3 protein: CASGPWGNTGELFF. The CDR3 bases are TGTGCCAGCGGACCGTGGGGAAACACCGGGGAGCTGTTTTTT.

This clonotype was observed a handful of times. The rearrangement uses TRBV27 and TRBJ2-5, with 9 bases lining up with TRBD1. CDR1 and CDR2 (germline): MNHEY, SMNVEV (reference sequence). With 8 bases clipped from V and 4 bases from J, the junction kept 11 bases outside the gene matches. The CDR3 has 15 amino acids. CDR3 DNA: TGTGCCAGCTACCCCGGGACAGGGCCAGGAGAGACCCAGTACTTC. It codes for CASYPGTGPGETQYF.

V usage is TRBV14 and J usage is TRBJ1-2; 9 bases map to TRBD1. CDR1 is SGHDN and CDR2 is FVKESK in the germline V gene. Trimming took 4 bases from V and 4 from J; bases not matched to a gene: 7. The CDR3 runs 15 residues. DNA of the CDR3: TGTGCCAGCAGCCGGGGAACAGGGGGCAGCTATGGCTACACCTTC. Translation: CASSRGTGGSYGYTF.

The chain joins TRBV20-1 to TRBJ2-7; 10 bases line up with TRBD1. J gave up 2 bases and V 0 bases, and 4 bases lay outside the gene matches. The length of the CDR3 is 15 residues. Germline values: CDR1 DFQATT, CDR2 SNEGSKA (reference sequence). The chain's CDR3 is CSARDGGQGAYEQYF. The CDR3 region has the DNA TGCAGTGCTAGAGATGGAGGACAGGGGGCCTACGAGCAGTACTTC.

In this sample, this clonotype turned up many times. The chain links TRBV5-1 to TRBJ2-5; D gene ambiguous. Trimming stripped 1 base from V and 2 bases from J, with 9 bases between. Looked up from germline, CDR1 is SGHRS and CDR2 is YFSETQ. This CDR3 region has 14 residues. The CDR3 loop is CASSLKSGQETQYF. In nucleotides, the CDR3 is TGCGCCAGCAGCTTGAAGTCTGGTCAAGAGACCCAGTACTTC.

Only a few counts were recorded for this clonotype. In nucleotides, the CDR3 is TGTGCCAGCAGCCCAGGGGTGGCGGGGTGGACCTACAATGAGCAGTTCTTC. Translation: CASSPGVAGWTYNEQFF. The chain is built from TRBV7-2 and TRBJ2-1; either TRBD1 or TRBD2 may supply D (6 bases each). V was clipped by 5 bases and J by 2 bases, with 19 bases between them. Per germline, CDR1 SGHTA and CDR2 FQGNSA. The CDR3 is 17 residues long.

This clonotype was observed a handful of times. The chain couples TRBV7-6 to TRBJ2-3; D perhaps matches TRBD2 (5 bases). Looked up from germline, CDR1 is SGHVS and CDR2 is FNYEAQ. The CDR3 has 14 residues. V was trimmed by 5 bases and J by 1 base, leaving 10 bases between them. This CDR3 reads CASSPYGGTDTQYF. The CDR3 coding sequence is TGTGCCAGCAGCCCCTACGGGGGCACAGATACGCAGTATTTT.

In its sample, this clonotype was seen a few times. The J gene is TRBJ2-1, the V gene TRBV11-2, with 9 positions matching TRBD2. In germline, CDR1 is SGHAT, CDR2 FQNNGV. V lost 4 bases and J lost 0; bases outside the gene matches: 7. The CDR3 covers 17 residues. CDR3 nucleotide sequence: TGTGCCAGCAGCTCGTTGACTAGCGGTAGCTCCTACAATGAGCAGTTCTTC. Amino acids: CASSSLTSGSSYNEQFF.

The V and J genes are TRBV7-6 and TRBJ2-3, with TRBD2 matching 8 bases. The CDR3 length is 16 residues. Losses at the gene ends were 4 bases for V and 3 bases for J; bases not matched to a gene: 9. Germline CDR1 is SGHVS and CDR2 is FNYEAQ. CDR3 nucleotide sequence: TGTGCCAGCAGCTCCTCCCCGGGGGGGTCGACAGATACGCAGTATTTT. Translating it yields CASSSSPGGSTDTQYF.

The sample holds a few counts of this clonotype. V and J are TRBV24-1 and TRBJ1-3; no clear D. CDR3 length equals 14 residues. Germline CDR1 and CDR2: KGHDR and SFDVKD. Deletions cut 3 bases from V and 1 base from J, with 6 bases between. The chain's CDR3 is CATSDANSGNTIYF. The CDR3, as DNA: TGTGCCACCAGTGATGCGAATTCTGGAAACACCATATATTTT.

The V and J genes are TRBV7-9 and TRBJ2-2, with D uncertain. V lost 5 bases to trimming and J lost 5 bases, with 12 bases between them. Germline assignment: CDR1 SEHNR and CDR2 FQNEAQ (reference sequence). The length of the CDR3 is 14 residues. The CDR3 loop reads CASSPGGRTGELFF. The CDR3, as DNA: TGTGCCAGCAGCCCCGGTGGGCGGACCGGGGAGCTGTTTTTT. Full variable domain (rest looked up from reference TRBV7-9 and TRBJ2-2): DTGVSQNPRHKITKRGQNVTFRCDPISEHNRLYWYRQTLGQGPEFLTYFQNEAQLEKSRLLSDRFSAERPKGSFSTLEIQRTEQGDSAMYLCASSPGGRTGELFFGEGSRLTVL.

This clonotype has a count of ten or more. This chain uses TRBV15 with TRBJ2-5, with D perhaps TRBD2 (6 bases). This CDR3 is built from 16 residues. Germline V gives CDR1 LNHNV, CDR2 YYDKDF (reference sequence). V was pared by 3 bases and J by 4 bases, with 18 bases between. Here the CDR3 reads CATSSRSGTEIETQYF. The CDR3 DNA reads as TGTGCCACCAGCAGTAGATCCGGGACTGAAATAGAGACCCAGTACTTC.

This clonotype was seen only a few times. V is TRBV7-8 and J is TRBJ2-1; 9 bases fit TRBD2. Germline CDR1 is SGHVS and CDR2 is FQNEAQ. V lost 2 bases, J lost 5 bases, and 13 bases stayed unmatched. The length of the CDR3 is 18 residues. The CDR3 protein is CASSLMGPGGLADNEQFF. Written as DNA, the CDR3 is TGTGCCAGCAGCTTAATGGGACCGGGGGGACTAGCTGACAATGAGCAGTTCTTC.

This clonotype was seen more than once but under ten times. The chain employs TRBV4-3 and TRBJ1-1; D possibly corresponds to TRBD1 (5 bases). V lost 3 bases and J lost 1, with 9 bases in between. Per germline, CDR1 LGHNA and CDR2 YSLEER. This CDR3 is 14 amino acids long. DNA for the CDR3: TGCGCCAGCAGCCAGGGACTGACGAACACTGAAGCTTTCTTT. It specifies CASSQGLTNTEAFF.

The chain recombines TRBV9 with TRBJ2-7; D not certain. The CDR3 covers 13 residues. Germline loops: CDR1 SGDLS, CDR2 YYNGEE. Trimming left V 7 bases short and J 5 bases short, with 16 bases between. In DNA, the CDR3 is TGTGCCAGCGCTGTGATGAGTCCCGACGAGCAGTACTTC. Its translation is CASAVMSPDEQYF.

The V gene is TRBV5-6, the J gene TRBJ2-3; D not resolved. Trimming cost V 3 bases and J 5 bases, with 13 bases left between them. Germline V gene data show CDR1 as SGHDT and CDR2 as YYEEEE. The CDR3 consists of 14 residues. As DNA, the CDR3 is TGTGCCAGCAGCTCCGTACAGCGCCGAGATACGCAGTATTTT. Amino acid sequence: CASSSVQRRDTQYF.

In this sample, this clonotype turned up a few times. The J gene is TRBJ2-7, the V gene TRBV4-1; D unclear. The CDR3 spans 16 residues. CDR1 and CDR2 from the germline V gene are MGHRA and YSYEKL. V lost 0 bases to trimming and J lost 2 bases, with 14 bases between them. CDR3 residues: CASSQDGSWSTYEQYF. DNA for the CDR3: TGCGCCAGCAGCCAAGATGGGTCCTGGAGTACCTACGAGCAGTACTTC.

This rearrangement joins TRBV29-1 to TRBJ2-2; 7 bases fit TRBD2. The CDR3 sequence is 15 residues long. Germline V gene sequence: CDR1 SQVTM, CDR2 ANQGSEA. Trimming removed 2 bases from V and 5 bases from J; junction bases left unmatched: 8. CDR3 DNA sequence: TGCAGCGTTGAAAGGGGAGGGTTCGGGACCGGGGAGCTGTTTTTT. Its protein product is CSVERGGFGTGELFF.